This T cell receptor (beta chain) is from a study of neoadjuvant anti-PD-1 for oral cavity cancer. This CDR3 comprises 13 residues. V lost 0 bases and J lost 2, with 5 bases in between. Germline-derived CDR1 and CDR2 are SGDLS and YYNGEE. Tumor libraries mostly used 4.5 to 5.5 ug genomic DNA, two replicates each. Assay used: immunoSEQ multiplex PCR; TCRdb lists only in-frame clones, some missing. The profile covers 1,500 or so clones, with approximately 56% appearing a single time and about a sixth taken by the ten largest. The sample's time point: after neoadjuvant nivolumab, at surgical resection. These newly diagnosed stage II-IVA oral cavity squamous cell carcinoma patients had no prior systemic or radiation treatment. In its sample, this clone was seen a few times.

The starting material was tumor tissue, obtained after nivolumab (anti-PD-1) treatment. This sequence originates from a person aged 40 to 85 with oral cavity squamous cell carcinoma. This chain joins TRBV9 and TRBJ1-2; D call uncertain. The CDR3 DNA reads TGTGCCAGCAGCGTAGATCCCAACTATGGCTACACCTTC. Translated: CASSVDPNYGYTF. Drawing the rest from reference TRBV9 and TRBJ1-2, the complete variable domain is DSGVTQTPKHLITATGQRVTLRCSPRSGDLSVYWYQQSLDQGLQFLIQYYNGEERAKGNILERFSAQQFPDLHSELNLSSLELGDSALYFCASSVDPNYGYTFGSGTRLTVV.